This record looks at one T cell receptor beta chain sequence and its context. No antigen is known for it. One junction end does not reproduce the germline sequence, and a read error may be involved. The data derive from a study of tumor-infiltrating lymphocytes in oesophageal squamous cell carcinoma (dated by TCRdb to 2016 to 2018). Library prep was done by PCR. Sequenced using an Illumina HiSeq 2000. The public sequencing data were trimmed at Q25 with fastp and processed into clonotypes with MiXCR by TCRdb, which kept only in-frame beta chains. Identical CDR3 proteins give one entry, which carries the most common genes and DNA. Across this sample there are 20,000 or so distinct CDR3 sequences, with around 37% seen only once. In total, the top ten clones hold 15% to 20% of the sample. Including cysteine and phenylalanine, the CDR3 has 14 amino acids. The retained sequence is limited to the CDR3, 42 bases, with the frame set at the first base.

Sequenced input: esophageal tumor tissue. Recombination connected TRBV5-3 to TRBJ2-1; confidence is insufficient to name the D gene. TRBV5-3 is given ORF status, its function remaining uncertain. The TCR was taken from a female donor with esophageal squamous cell carcinoma. Here the CDR3 is given as CASSFLQLDNEQFF. The DNA sequence follows: TGTGCCAGCAGCTTCTTGCAATTAGACAATGAGCAGTTCTTC.